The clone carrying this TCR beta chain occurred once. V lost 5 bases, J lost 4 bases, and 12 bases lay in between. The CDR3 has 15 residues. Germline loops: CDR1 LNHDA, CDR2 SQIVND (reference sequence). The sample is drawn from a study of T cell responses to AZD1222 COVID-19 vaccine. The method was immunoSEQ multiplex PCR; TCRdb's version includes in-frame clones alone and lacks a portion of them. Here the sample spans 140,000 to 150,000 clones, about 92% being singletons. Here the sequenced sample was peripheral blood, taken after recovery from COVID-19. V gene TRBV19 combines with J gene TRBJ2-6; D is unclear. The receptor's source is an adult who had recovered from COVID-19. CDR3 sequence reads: CASSLDKAGANVLTF. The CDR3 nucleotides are TGTGCCAGTAGTCTTGACAAGGCGGGGGCCAACGTCCTGACTTTC.